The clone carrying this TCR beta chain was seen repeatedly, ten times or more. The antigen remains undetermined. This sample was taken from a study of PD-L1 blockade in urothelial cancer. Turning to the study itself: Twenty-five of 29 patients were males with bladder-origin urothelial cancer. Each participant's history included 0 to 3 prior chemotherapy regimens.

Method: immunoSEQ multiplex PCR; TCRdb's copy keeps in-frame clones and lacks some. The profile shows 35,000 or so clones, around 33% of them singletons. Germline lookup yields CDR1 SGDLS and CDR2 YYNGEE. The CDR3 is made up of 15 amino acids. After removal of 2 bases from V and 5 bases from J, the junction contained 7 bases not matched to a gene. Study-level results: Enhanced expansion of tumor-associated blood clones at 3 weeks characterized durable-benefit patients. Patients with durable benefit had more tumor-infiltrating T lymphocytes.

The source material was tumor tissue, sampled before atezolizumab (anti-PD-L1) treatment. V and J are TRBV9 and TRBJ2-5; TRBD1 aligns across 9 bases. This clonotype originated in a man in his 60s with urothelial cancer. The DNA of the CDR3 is TGTGCCAGCAGCGTCCAGGGACAGGGAGGGGAGACCCAGTACTTC. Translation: CASSVQGQGGETQYF.